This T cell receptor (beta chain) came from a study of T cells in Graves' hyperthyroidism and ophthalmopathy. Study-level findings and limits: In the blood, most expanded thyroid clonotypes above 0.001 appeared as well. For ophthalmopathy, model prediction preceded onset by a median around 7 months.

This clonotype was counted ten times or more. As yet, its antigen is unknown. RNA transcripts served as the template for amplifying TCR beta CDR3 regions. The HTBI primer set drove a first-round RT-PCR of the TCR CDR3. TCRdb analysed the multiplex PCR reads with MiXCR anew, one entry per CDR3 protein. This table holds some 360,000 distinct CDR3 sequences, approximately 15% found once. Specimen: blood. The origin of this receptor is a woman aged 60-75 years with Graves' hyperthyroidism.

The CDR3 sequence is CASLEGGQGDLNYGYTF. The CDR3 bases are TGTGCCAGCCTGGAGGGGGGACAGGGCGACTTGAACTATGGCTACACCTTC. The V call is TRBV2, the J call TRBJ1-2; 9 bases are a match to TRBD1. The V gene end was trimmed by 8 bases and the J gene end by 2 bases; junction bases not matched to a gene: 15. This CDR3 spans 17 amino acids. Germline V gene lookup returns CDR1 SNHLY and CDR2 FYNNEI.